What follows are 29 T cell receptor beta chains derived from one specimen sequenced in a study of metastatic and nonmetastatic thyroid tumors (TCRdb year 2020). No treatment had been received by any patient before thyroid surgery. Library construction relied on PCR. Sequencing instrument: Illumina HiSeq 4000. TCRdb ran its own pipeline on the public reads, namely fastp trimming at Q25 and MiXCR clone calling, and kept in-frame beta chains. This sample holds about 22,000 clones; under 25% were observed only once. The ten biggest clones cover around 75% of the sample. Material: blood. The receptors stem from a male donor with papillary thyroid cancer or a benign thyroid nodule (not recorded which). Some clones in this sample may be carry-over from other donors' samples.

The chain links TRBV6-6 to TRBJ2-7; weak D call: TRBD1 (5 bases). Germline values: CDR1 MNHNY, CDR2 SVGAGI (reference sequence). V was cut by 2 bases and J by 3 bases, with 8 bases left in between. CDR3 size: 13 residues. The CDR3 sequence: CASSYTGFYEQYF. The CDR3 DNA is TGTGCCAGCAGTTACACAGGATTCTACGAGCAGTACTTC.

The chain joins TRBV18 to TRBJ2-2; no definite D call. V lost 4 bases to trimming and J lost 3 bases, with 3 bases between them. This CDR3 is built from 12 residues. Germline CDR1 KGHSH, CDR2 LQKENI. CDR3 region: CASSHYTGELFF. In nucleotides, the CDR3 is TGTGCCAGCTCACATTACACCGGGGAGCTGTTTTTT. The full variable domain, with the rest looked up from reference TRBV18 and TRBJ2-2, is NAGVMQNPRHLVRRRGQEARLRCSPMKGHSHVYWYRQLPEEGLKFMVYLQKENIIDESGMPKERFSAEFPKEGPSILRIQQVVRGDSAAYFCASSHYTGELFFGEGSRLTVL.

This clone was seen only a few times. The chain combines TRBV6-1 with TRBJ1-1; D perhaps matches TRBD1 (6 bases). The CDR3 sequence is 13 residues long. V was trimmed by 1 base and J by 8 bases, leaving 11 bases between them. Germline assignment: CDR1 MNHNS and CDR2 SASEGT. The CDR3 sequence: CASSEVFGTEAFF. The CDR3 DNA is TGTGCCAGCAGTGAAGTCTTCGGGACAGAAGCTTTCTTT.

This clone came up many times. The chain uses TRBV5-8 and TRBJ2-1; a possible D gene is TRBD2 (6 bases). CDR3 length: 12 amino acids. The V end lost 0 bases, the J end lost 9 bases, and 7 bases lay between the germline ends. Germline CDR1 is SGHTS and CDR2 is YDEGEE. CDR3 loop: CASSLVEGEQFF. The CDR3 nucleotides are TGTGCCAGCAGCTTGGTGGAGGGTGAGCAGTTCTTC.

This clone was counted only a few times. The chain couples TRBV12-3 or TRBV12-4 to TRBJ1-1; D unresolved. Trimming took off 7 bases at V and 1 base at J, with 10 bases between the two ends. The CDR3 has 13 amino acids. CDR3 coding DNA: TGTGCCAGCACGGAACTCCCGAACACTGAAGCTTTCTTT. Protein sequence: CASTELPNTEAFF.

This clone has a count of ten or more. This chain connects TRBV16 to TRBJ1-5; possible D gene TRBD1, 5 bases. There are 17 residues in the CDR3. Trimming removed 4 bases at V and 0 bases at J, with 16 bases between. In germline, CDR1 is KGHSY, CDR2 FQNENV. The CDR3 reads CASSPGVGGNSNQPQHF. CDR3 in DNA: TGTGCCAGCAGCCCCGGGGTCGGGGGGAATAGCAATCAGCCCCAGCATTTT.

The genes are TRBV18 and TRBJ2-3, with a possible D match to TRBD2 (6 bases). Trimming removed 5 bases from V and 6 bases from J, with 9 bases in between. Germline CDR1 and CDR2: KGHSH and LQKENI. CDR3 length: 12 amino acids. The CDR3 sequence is CASSLSGDTQYF. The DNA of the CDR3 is TGTGCCAGCTCATTGAGCGGGGATACGCAGTATTTT.

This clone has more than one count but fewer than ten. The CDR3 here is CASSLASSQTQYF. DNA for the CDR3: TGTGCCAGCAGTTTGGCCAGTTCTCAGACCCAGTACTTC. The rearrangement joins TRBV12-3 or TRBV12-4 to TRBJ2-5; no clear D gene. V was shortened by 3 bases and J by 6 bases, with 11 bases between the two germline ends. CDR3 length: 13 amino acids.

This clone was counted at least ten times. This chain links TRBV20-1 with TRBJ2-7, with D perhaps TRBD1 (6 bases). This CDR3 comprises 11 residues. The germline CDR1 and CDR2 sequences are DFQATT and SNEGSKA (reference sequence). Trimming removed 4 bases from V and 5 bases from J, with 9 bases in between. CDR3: CSATGTNEQYF. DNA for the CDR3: TGCAGTGCTACCGGGACAAACGAGCAGTACTTC.

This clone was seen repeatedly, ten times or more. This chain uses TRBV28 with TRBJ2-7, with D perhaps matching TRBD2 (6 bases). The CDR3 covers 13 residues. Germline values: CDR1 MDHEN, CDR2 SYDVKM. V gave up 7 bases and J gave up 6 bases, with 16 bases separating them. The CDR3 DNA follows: TGTGCCAGCACCCGGGGAGGAGTTCGCGAGCAGTACTTC. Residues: CASTRGGVREQYF.

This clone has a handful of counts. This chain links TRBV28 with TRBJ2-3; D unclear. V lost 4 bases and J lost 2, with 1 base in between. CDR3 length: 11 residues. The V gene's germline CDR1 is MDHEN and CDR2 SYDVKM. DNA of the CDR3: TGTGCCAGCAGTTACACAGATACGCAGTATTTT. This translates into CASSYTDTQYF.

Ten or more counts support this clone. This CDR3 reads CASREPGQGYGETQYF. Here the CDR3 DNA reads TGTGCCAGCAGAGAACCGGGACAGGGTTACGGAGAGACCCAGTACTTC. V and J are TRBV7-8 and TRBJ2-5; 9 nucleotides agree with TRBD1. The CDR3 is 16 amino acids. Germline V lookup: CDR1 SGHVS, CDR2 FQNEAQ. V lost 6 bases to trimming and J lost 4 bases; unmatched junction nucleotides: 12. Variable domain in full (rest from reference TRBV7-8 and TRBJ2-5): GAGVSQSPRYKVAKRGQDVALRCDPISGHVSLFWYQQALGQGPEFLTYFQNEAQLDKSGLPSDRFFAERPEGSVSTLKIQRTQQEDSAVYLCASREPGQGYGETQYFGPGTRLLVL.

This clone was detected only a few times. The CDR3 here is CASSPDWNEQYF. As DNA, the CDR3 is TGTGCCAGCAGCCCTGACTGGAACGAGCAGTACTTC. The genes are TRBV7-2 and TRBJ2-7; the D is unclear. The V gene's germline CDR1 is SGHTA and CDR2 FQGNSA. This CDR3 contains 12 residues. Trimming shortened V by 5 bases and J by 5 bases, and 10 bases separated the two germline ends. Using reference TRBV7-2 and TRBJ2-7 for the parts outside the CDR3, the full variable domain is GAGVSQSPSNKVTEKGKDVELRCDPISGHTALYWYRQSLGQGLEFLIYFQGNSAPDKSGLPSDRFSAERTGGSVSTLTIQRTQQEDSAVYLCASSPDWNEQYFGPGTRLTVT.

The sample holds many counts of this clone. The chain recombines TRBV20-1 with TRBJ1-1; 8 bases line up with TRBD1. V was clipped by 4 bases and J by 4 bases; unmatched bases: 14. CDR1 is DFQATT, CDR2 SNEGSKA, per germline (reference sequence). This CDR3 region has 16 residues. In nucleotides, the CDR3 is TGCAGTGCTACCGGACAGGGAATGGTTCGGGCCACTGAAGCTTTCTTT. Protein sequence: CSATGQGMVRATEAFF.

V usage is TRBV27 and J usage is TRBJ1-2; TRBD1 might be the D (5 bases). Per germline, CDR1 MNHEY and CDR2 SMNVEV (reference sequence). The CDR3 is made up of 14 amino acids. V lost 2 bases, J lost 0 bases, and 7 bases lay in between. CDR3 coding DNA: TGTGCCAGCAGTTTAAGGGGAGCTAACTATGGCTACACCTTC. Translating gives CASSLRGANYGYTF.

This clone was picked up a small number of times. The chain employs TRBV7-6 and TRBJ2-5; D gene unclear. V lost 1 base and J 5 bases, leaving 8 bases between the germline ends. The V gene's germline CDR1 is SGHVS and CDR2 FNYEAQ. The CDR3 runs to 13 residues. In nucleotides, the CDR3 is TGTGCCAGCAGCTTAGAACTGCGGGAGACCCAGTACTTC. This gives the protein CASSLELRETQYF.

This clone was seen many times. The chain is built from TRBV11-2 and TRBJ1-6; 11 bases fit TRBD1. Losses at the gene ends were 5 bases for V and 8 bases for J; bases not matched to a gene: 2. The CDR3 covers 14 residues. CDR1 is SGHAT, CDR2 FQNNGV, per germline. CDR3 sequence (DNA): TGTGCCAGCAGCGGGGACAGGGGGGATTCACCCCTCCACTTT. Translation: CASSGDRGDSPLHF.

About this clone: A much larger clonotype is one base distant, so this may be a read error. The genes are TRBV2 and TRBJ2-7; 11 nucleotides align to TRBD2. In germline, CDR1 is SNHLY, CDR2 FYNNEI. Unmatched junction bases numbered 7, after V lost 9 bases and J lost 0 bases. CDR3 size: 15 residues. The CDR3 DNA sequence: TGTGCCAGTAAAGATGGGACTAGCGGCTCCTACGAGCAGTACTTC. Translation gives CASKDGTSGSYEQYF.

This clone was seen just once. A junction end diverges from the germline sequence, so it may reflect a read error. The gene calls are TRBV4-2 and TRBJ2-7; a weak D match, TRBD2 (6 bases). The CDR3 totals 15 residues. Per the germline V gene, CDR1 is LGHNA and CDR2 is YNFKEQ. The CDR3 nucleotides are TGTGCCATCAGCGGGCGATATAGCGAGGCCTACCAGCAGTACTTC. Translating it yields CAISGRYSEAYQQYF.

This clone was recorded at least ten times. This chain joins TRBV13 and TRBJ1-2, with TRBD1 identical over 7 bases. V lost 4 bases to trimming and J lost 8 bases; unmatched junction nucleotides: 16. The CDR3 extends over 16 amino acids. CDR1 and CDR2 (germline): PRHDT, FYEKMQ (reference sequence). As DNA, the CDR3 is TGTGCCAGCAGCTCAAGACACACCGGGACAGAGGGAGGCTACACCTTC. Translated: CASSSRHTGTEGGYTF.

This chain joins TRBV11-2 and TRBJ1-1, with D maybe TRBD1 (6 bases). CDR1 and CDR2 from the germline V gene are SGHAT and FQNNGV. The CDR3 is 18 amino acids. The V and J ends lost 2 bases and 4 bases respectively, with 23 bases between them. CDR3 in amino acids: CASSLRGAGAWGVTEAFF. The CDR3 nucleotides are TGTGCCAGCAGCTTAAGAGGGGCAGGGGCATGGGGAGTCACTGAAGCTTTCTTT.

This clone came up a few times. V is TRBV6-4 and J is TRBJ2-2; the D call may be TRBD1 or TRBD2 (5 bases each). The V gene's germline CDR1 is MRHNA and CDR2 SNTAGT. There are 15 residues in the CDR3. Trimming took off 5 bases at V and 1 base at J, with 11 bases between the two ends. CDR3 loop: CASSWDARNTGELFF. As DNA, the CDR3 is TGTGCCAGCAGTTGGGACGCAAGGAACACCGGGGAGCTGTTTTTT.

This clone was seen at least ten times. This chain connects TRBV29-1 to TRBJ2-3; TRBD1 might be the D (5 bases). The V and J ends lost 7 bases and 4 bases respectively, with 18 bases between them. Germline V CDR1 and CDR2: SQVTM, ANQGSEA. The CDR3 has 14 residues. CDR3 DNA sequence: TGCAGCGAAACCCCGGTGGACAAGCCAGATACGCAGTATTTT. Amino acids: CSETPVDKPDTQYF.

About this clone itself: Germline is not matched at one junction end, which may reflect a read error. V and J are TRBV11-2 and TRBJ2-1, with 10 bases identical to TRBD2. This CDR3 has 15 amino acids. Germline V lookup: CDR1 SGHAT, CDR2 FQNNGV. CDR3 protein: CASRSLAGVFSEHFF. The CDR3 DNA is TGTGCCAGCAGGTCCCTAGCGGGAGTATTCAGTGAGCATTTCTTC.

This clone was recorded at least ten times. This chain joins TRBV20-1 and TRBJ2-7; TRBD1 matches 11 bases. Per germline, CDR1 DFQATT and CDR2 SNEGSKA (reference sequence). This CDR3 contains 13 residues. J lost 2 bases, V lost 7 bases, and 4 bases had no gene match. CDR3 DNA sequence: TGCAGTGTAGAGGGACAGGGGGCCTACGAGCAGTACTTC. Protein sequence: CSVEGQGAYEQYF.

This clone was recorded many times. CDR3 amino acids: CATSRGNEQFF. CDR3 DNA sequence: TGTGCCACCTCCCGTGGCAATGAGCAGTTCTTC. The chain has TRBV13 and TRBJ2-1; no reliable D call. V was clipped by 10 bases and J by 6 bases, with 10 bases between them. The CDR3 contains 11 residues. Germline V gene lookup returns CDR1 PRHDT and CDR2 FYEKMQ (reference sequence).

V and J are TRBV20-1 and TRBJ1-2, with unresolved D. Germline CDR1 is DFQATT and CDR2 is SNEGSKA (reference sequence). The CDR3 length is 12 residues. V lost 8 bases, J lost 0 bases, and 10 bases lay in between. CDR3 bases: TGCAGTTTAGGGAGGTCTAACTATGGCTACACCTTC. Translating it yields CSLGRSNYGYTF.

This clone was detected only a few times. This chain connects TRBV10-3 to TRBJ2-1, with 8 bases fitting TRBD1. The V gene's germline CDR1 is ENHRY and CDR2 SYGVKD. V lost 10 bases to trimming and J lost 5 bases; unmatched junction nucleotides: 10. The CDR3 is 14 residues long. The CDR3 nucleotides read TGTGCCACTACCGGGACAGGAATAAACAATGAGCAGTTCTTC. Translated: CATTGTGINNEQFF.

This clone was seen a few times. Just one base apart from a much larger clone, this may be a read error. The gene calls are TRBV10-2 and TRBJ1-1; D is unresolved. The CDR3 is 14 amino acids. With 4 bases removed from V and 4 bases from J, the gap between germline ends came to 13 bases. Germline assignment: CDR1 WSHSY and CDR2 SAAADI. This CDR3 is CASSGNTFVTEAFF. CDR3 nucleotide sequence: TGCGCCAGCAGTGGGAATACCTTTGTCACTGAAGCTTTCTTT.